The sequence of this T cell receptor beta chain was determined in a study of control samples from healthy donors and cancer patients. The repertoire was sequenced with immunoSEQ multiplex PCR; TCRdb's copy has only in-frame clones and lacks some. The sample carries tens of thousands of clones, 87% recorded once. The trim removed 6 bases at V and 2 bases at J, leaving 4 bases unmatched. Germline loops: CDR1 MNHNY, CDR2 SVGAGI (reference sequence). The CDR3 loop spans 16 amino acids. The genes are TRBV6-6 and TRBJ1-6, with TRBD1 matching 10 bases. Sequencing was performed on blood. The sequence derives from a man aged 50 to 60 in good health. This chain's CDR3 is CASSRGQGPYNSPLHF. The CDR3 region has the DNA TGTGCCAGCAGCCGGGGACAGGGGCCCTATAATTCACCCCTCCACTTT.